Presented here are 27 T cell receptor beta chains from one specimen sequenced in a study of blood T cell repertoires in COVID-19. TCRdb keeps only in-frame clones here, not all; method: immunoSEQ multiplex PCR. In the table there are 250,000 to 300,000 clones, under 90% of which are singletons. Sample: peripheral blood. Source of these receptors: a young woman with COVID-19, enrolled during active disease.

The chain employs TRBV3-1 (or the pseudogene TRBV3-2) and TRBJ1-2, with 7 positions matching TRBD1. The trim removed 6 bases at V and 4 bases at J, leaving 11 bases unmatched. The CDR3 is 15 amino acids. Germline V gene data show CDR1 as LGHDT and CDR2 as YNNKEL (reference sequence). The CDR3 sequence is CASRPRTGLGYGYTF. The CDR3 DNA sequence: TGTGCCAGCAGACCTAGGACAGGCTTGGGCTATGGCTACACCTTC.

The chain links TRBV6-5 to TRBJ1-1, with 8 bases fitting TRBD1. The V gene's germline CDR1 is MNHEY and CDR2 SVGAGI. Germline trimming cut 6 bases from V and 4 bases from J; bases unmatched to any gene: 10. The CDR3 runs to 15 residues. The CDR3 reads CASRQSDRVITEAFF. The CDR3 DNA is TGTGCCAGCAGACAATCGGACAGGGTTATCACTGAAGCTTTCTTT.

This chain joins TRBV13 and TRBJ2-5, with a tentative D call TRBD2 (7 bases). CDR1 is PRHDT and CDR2 is FYEKMQ in the germline V gene (reference sequence). V was clipped by 5 bases and J by 4 bases, with 17 bases between them. The CDR3 has 15 residues. The CDR3, as DNA: TGTGCCAGCAGCCCCATGGGGGGGGCAGGAGAGACCCAGTACTTC. This gives the protein CASSPMGGAGETQYF.

The DNA of the CDR3 is TGTGCCAGCAGCACGGGACTTTTGAATGAGCAGTTCTTC. Translated, it gives CASSTGLLNEQFF. This sequence joins TRBV9 and TRBJ2-1; D might be TRBD2 (6 bases). The CDR3 is 13 amino acids. The V gene lost 4 bases and the J gene lost 7 bases, with 12 bases spanning the gap. Germline V gene sequence: CDR1 SGDLS, CDR2 YYNGEE.

The chain joins TRBV2 to TRBJ1-5; D is undetermined. CDR1 SNHLY and CDR2 FYNNEI come from the germline V gene. With 2 bases removed from V and 2 bases from J, the gap between germline ends came to 7 bases. This CDR3 has 14 amino acids. The CDR3 region is CASSERGGNQPQHF. The CDR3 DNA follows: TGTGCCAGCAGTGAACGGGGAGGCAATCAGCCCCAGCATTTT.

V gene TRBV5-4 combines with J gene TRBJ2-5, with TRBD1 as a possible D gene (6 bases). CDR3 size: 14 residues. Germline CDR1 SGHNT, CDR2 YYREEE (reference sequence). V dropped 4 bases and J dropped 2 bases, with 12 bases sitting between them. For the CDR3, the DNA is TGTGCCAGCAGCCCCGGGACATCACAAGAGACCCAGTACTTC. This encodes CASSPGTSQETQYF.

In this sample, this clone turned up once. This sequence joins TRBV7-9 and TRBJ1-2; no clear D. The V gene lost 6 bases and the J gene lost 4 bases, with 9 bases spanning the gap. Germline CDR1 and CDR2: SEHNR and FQNEAQ (reference sequence). The CDR3 covers 12 residues. CDR3 sequence: CASRPLAYGYTF. In DNA, the CDR3 is TGTGCCAGCAGGCCCCTGGCCTATGGCTACACCTTC.

The V gene is TRBV4-2, the J gene TRBJ1-6; no firm D call. CDR1 and CDR2 (germline): LGHNA, YNFKEQ. V dropped 1 base and J dropped 0 bases, with 7 bases sitting between them. This CDR3 comprises 16 residues. The chain's CDR3 is CASSQGGSSYNSPLHF. The CDR3 DNA sequence: TGTGCCAGCAGCCAAGGTGGCAGCTCCTATAATTCACCCCTCCACTTT.

V and J are TRBV6-6 and TRBJ1-1; D may be TRBD1 (6 bases). Looked up from germline, CDR1 is MNHNY and CDR2 is SVGAGI (reference sequence). V lost 5 bases and J lost 7, with 23 bases in between. The CDR3 loop spans 16 amino acids. CDR3: CASSRSRTGTGIEAFF. DNA for the CDR3: TGTGCCAGCAGTCGATCTCGGACGGGCACAGGGATTGAAGCTTTCTTT.

CDR3 in amino acids: CASRPPGQGGWGYTF. CDR3 sequence (DNA): TGTGCCAGCAGACCACCGGGACAGGGAGGTTGGGGCTACACCTTC. The chain links TRBV28 to TRBJ1-2; TRBD1 matches 9 bases. Unmatched junction bases numbered 13, after V lost 6 bases and J lost 8 bases. CDR1 and CDR2 (germline): MDHEN, SYDVKM. The CDR3 length is 15 residues.

This chain joins TRBV7-8 and TRBJ1-1, with D perhaps matching TRBD1 (5 bases). The CDR3 runs 14 residues. Looked up from germline, CDR1 is SGHVS and CDR2 is FQNEAQ. V lost 4 bases and J lost 3, with 12 bases in between. CDR3 sequence: CASSWQGRDTEAFF. The DNA for the CDR3 is TGTGCCAGCAGCTGGCAGGGTAGGGACACTGAAGCTTTCTTT.

The chain uses TRBV6-2 or TRBV6-3 and TRBJ1-4, with D perhaps TRBD1 (6 bases). This CDR3 region has 17 residues. V lost 0 bases to trimming and J lost 6 bases, with 17 bases between them. CDR1 MNHEY and CDR2 SVGEGT come from the germline V gene. CDR3 coding DNA: TGTGCCAGCAGTTACTCGTTGGCATCCCCAGGGGATGAAAAACTGTTTTTT. Amino acids: CASSYSLASPGDEKLFF.

The chain recombines TRBV18 with TRBJ2-7, with TRBD1 matching over 8 bases. Germline V gene sequence: CDR1 KGHSH, CDR2 LQKENI. The CDR3 loop spans 15 amino acids. Unmatched junction bases numbered 7, after V lost 5 bases and J lost 1 base. DNA of the CDR3: TGTGCCAGCTCATCACAGGGGGATACGTCCTACGAGCAGTACTTC. It encodes CASSSQGDTSYEQYF.

V usage is TRBV30 and J usage is TRBJ1-2; 7 bases line up with TRBD1. The CDR3 totals 17 residues. The V gene's germline CDR1 is GTSNPN and CDR2 SVGIG (reference sequence). V lost 2 bases to trimming and J lost 3 bases; unmatched junction nucleotides: 15. CDR3 sequence (DNA): TGTGCCTGGAGTATCACTACAGGGGACGTGCGGGACTATGGCTACACCTTC. Its protein product is CAWSITTGDVRDYGYTF.

The chain is built from TRBV6-1 and TRBJ2-7; 7 bases match TRBD1. Germline trimming cut 1 base from V and 0 bases from J; bases unmatched to any gene: 3. The germline V gene encodes CDR1 MNHNS and CDR2 SASEGT. There are 15 residues in the CDR3. The CDR3 reads CASSEGDRISYEQYF. The CDR3 nucleotides are TGTGCCAGCAGTGAAGGGGACAGAATCTCCTACGAGCAGTACTTC.

This clone was counted a few times. This chain links TRBV4-2 with TRBJ1-6; D unclear. Trimming shortened V by 4 bases and J by 10 bases, and 17 bases separated the two germline ends. CDR3 length equals 15 residues. Germline lookup yields CDR1 LGHNA and CDR2 YNFKEQ. The CDR3 sequence is CASSRWRYSESPLHF. The CDR3, as DNA: TGTGCCAGCAGCCGCTGGAGGTACAGCGAGTCACCCCTCCACTTT.

This sequence joins TRBV19 and TRBJ1-6, with TRBD1 matching over 7 bases. The CDR3 has 12 residues. The germline gives CDR1 LNHDA, CDR2 SQIVND (reference sequence). Unmatched junction bases numbered 5, after V lost 10 bases and J lost 8 bases. The CDR3 DNA reads as TGTGCCACCGGGACAGCTTATTCACCCCTCCACTTT. Translating it yields CATGTAYSPLHF.

The chain uses TRBV5-6 and TRBJ2-7; D is possibly TRBD2 (5 bases). The CDR3 sequence is 14 residues long. CDR1 and CDR2 from the germline V gene are SGHDT and YYEEEE. The V gene lost 5 bases and the J gene lost 3 bases, with 15 bases spanning the gap. The CDR3 is CASRETGEYYEQYF. CDR3 bases: TGTGCCAGCAGGGAGACTGGGGAGTACTACGAGCAGTACTTC.

This rearrangement joins TRBV28 to TRBJ2-2, with D uncertain. The V gene lost 7 bases and the J gene lost 3 bases, with 15 bases spanning the gap. CDR3 length: 15 amino acids. Germline CDR1 and CDR2: MDHEN and SYDVKM. The CDR3 loop is CASMSYPQDTGELFF. For the CDR3, the DNA is TGTGCCAGCATGAGCTACCCTCAAGACACCGGGGAGCTGTTTTTT.

The rearrangement links TRBV5-4 to TRBJ2-2, with D perhaps TRBD2 (6 bases). V was shortened by 1 base and J by 2 bases, with 9 bases between the two germline ends. Germline CDR1 is SGHNT and CDR2 is YYREEE (reference sequence). The CDR3 loop spans 15 amino acids. The CDR3 protein is CASSLRGSNTGELFF. The CDR3 nucleotides read TGTGCCAGCAGCTTGCGGGGGTCCAACACCGGGGAGCTGTTTTTT.

The rearrangement uses TRBV29-1 and TRBJ1-1, with D perhaps TRBD1 (6 bases). Between the trimmed V and J ends, which lost 7 bases and 7 bases, there was a span of 13 bases. The CDR3 contains 11 residues. Germline V gene data show CDR1 as SQVTM and CDR2 as ANQGSEA. In DNA, the CDR3 is TGCAGCGAGCTACAGGGAGTTGAAGCTTTCTTT. As protein: CSELQGVEAFF.

This clone was counted once. The V gene is TRBV28, the J gene TRBJ1-1; D is undetermined. V was pared by 2 bases and J by 3 bases, with 7 bases between. CDR3 size: 13 residues. Germline loops: CDR1 MDHEN, CDR2 SYDVKM. CDR3 in amino acids: CASSLDTYTEAFF. CDR3 nucleotides: TGTGCCAGCAGTTTAGACACCTACACTGAAGCTTTCTTT. The full variable domain, completed using reference TRBV28 and TRBJ1-1, is DVKVTQSSRYLVKRTGEKVFLECVQDMDHENMFWYRQDPGLGLRLIYFSYDVKMKEKGDIPEGYSVSREKKERFSLILESASTNQTSMYLCASSLDTYTEAFFGQGTRLTVV.

This rearrangement joins TRBV19 to TRBJ2-7; TRBD1 aligns across 10 bases. V shed 5 bases, J shed 2 bases, and the junction held 6 bases outside the gene matches. The germline V gene has CDR1 LNHDA and CDR2 SQIVND (reference sequence). The CDR3 sequence is 15 residues long. CDR3 protein: CASSAGTGAPYEQYF. The CDR3 DNA follows: TGTGCCAGTAGTGCCGGGACAGGGGCCCCCTACGAGCAGTACTTC.

V gene TRBV3-1 (or the pseudogene TRBV3-2) combines with J gene TRBJ1-4, with D possibly being TRBD1 (6 bases). The V gene lost 0 bases and the J gene lost 10 bases, with 12 bases spanning the gap. The CDR3 totals 14 residues. Germline CDR1 LGHDT, CDR2 YNNKEL (reference sequence). The CDR3 DNA sequence: TGTGCCAGCAGCCAAGATCGAACGACAGGAAAACTGTTTTTT. Amino acids: CASSQDRTTGKLFF.

This clone showed up just once. The rearrangement joins TRBV5-5 to TRBJ1-2; D call uncertain. The CDR3 length is 13 residues. V gave up 0 bases and J gave up 4 bases, with 7 bases separating them. CDR1 is SGHKS, CDR2 YYEKEE, per germline (reference sequence). Here the CDR3 DNA reads TGTGCCAGCAGCTTGGAACGGTCCTATGGCTACACCTTC. Protein product: CASSLERSYGYTF.

The rearrangement links TRBV27 to TRBJ2-1; 9 bases match TRBD2. The J segment lost 7 bases and the V segment lost 3 bases, leaving 13 bases of the junction unmatched. CDR1 and CDR2 from the germline V gene are MNHEY and SMNVEV (reference sequence). CDR3 size: 17 residues. This CDR3 reads CASSFRAGGTMGNEQFF. The CDR3 region has the DNA TGTGCCAGCAGTTTCAGAGCGGGGGGCACGATGGGGAATGAGCAGTTCTTC.

The chain joins TRBV5-1 to TRBJ1-3; D is undetermined. The CDR3 spans 16 residues. CDR1 is SGHRS, CDR2 YFSETQ, per germline. V was trimmed by 0 bases and J by 0 bases, leaving 10 bases between them. This CDR3 is CASSLGHLSSGNTIYF. In DNA form, the CDR3 reads TGCGCCAGCAGCTTGGGCCATTTGAGCTCTGGAAACACCATATATTTT.